The 21 T cell receptor beta chains below all came from one sample that was sequenced in a study of cytomegalovirus exposure and HLA in healthy donors. The PCR used 60 Vbeta and 13 Jbeta primers. The data were produced by immunoSEQ multiplex PCR, yet TCRdb's version contains in-frame clones alone and is incomplete. Of 60,000 to 75,000 clones listed, roughly 80% are singletons. Sequenced: PBMCs. The receptor set was obtained from a woman between 25 and 40 years old in good health and CMV-seropositive.

The chain combines TRBV4-3 with TRBJ2-5, with D maybe TRBD2 (6 bases). This CDR3 contains 14 residues. Germline V gene lookup returns CDR1 LGHNA and CDR2 YSLEER. Trimming pared 0 bases from V and 5 bases from J, leaving 10 bases between. The CDR3 nucleotides read TGCGCCAGCAGCCAAGATCGGGGGATGGAGACCCAGTACTTC. Its protein is CASSQDRGMETQYF.

This clone turned up a few times. The chain is built from TRBV5-4 and TRBJ2-6; D is undetermined. This CDR3 is built from 16 residues. Trimming removed 0 bases at V and 4 bases at J, with 11 bases between. Germline CDR1 SGHNT, CDR2 YYREEE (reference sequence). The CDR3 coding sequence is TGTGCCAGCAGCTTGGAAAGCACCCGAGGGGCCAACGTCCTGACTTTC. This gives the protein CASSLESTRGANVLTF.

This CDR3 is CASKDSETYNEQFF. CDR3 coding DNA: TGTGCCAGCAAGGACAGTGAGACCTACAATGAGCAGTTCTTC. The chain carries TRBV25-1 and TRBJ2-1, with D possibly being TRBD1 (6 bases). V lost 7 bases and J 2 bases, leaving 12 bases between the germline ends. This CDR3 spans 14 amino acids. CDR1 and CDR2 from the germline V gene are MGHDK and SYGVNS.

The chain links TRBV2 to TRBJ2-7; weak D call: TRBD2 (6 bases). V was trimmed by 6 bases and J by 0 bases, leaving 15 bases between them. This CDR3 comprises 15 residues. Looked up from germline, CDR1 is SNHLY and CDR2 is FYNNEI. The CDR3 DNA reads as TGTGCCAGCAGGGGGGACTCCAAGACCTCCTACGAGCAGTACTTC. It yields the protein CASRGDSKTSYEQYF.

This chain uses TRBV30 with TRBJ2-5; D is uncertain. The germline V and J ends were trimmed by 2 bases and 5 bases, with 12 bases remaining between them. This CDR3 has 13 residues. Germline CDR1 is GTSNPN and CDR2 is SVGIG (reference sequence). CDR3 sequence: CAWSRGLTETQYF. DNA of the CDR3: TGTGCCTGGAGTAGAGGTTTGACGGAGACCCAGTACTTC.

V and J are TRBV9 and TRBJ2-7; 11 bases are a match to TRBD2. This CDR3 is built from 17 residues. The V and J ends lost 0 bases and 3 bases, in that order; junction bases with no gene match: 8. CDR1 is SGDLS, CDR2 YYNGEE, per germline. The CDR3 sequence is CASSVGLAGPIGYEQYF. In nucleotides, the CDR3 is TGTGCCAGCAGCGTAGGACTAGCGGGACCTATAGGCTACGAGCAGTACTTC.

Written as DNA, the CDR3 is TGTGCCATCAGACGGGACTCCCAGGGTTACGAGCAGTACTTC. Translation: CAIRRDSQGYEQYF. The chain carries TRBV10-3 and TRBJ2-7; D is perhaps TRBD2 (6 bases). Germline CDR1 is ENHRY and CDR2 is SYGVKD. V was clipped by 6 bases and J by 4 bases, with 16 bases between them. There are 14 residues in the CDR3.

This clone has more than one count but fewer than ten. The J gene is TRBJ1-2, the V gene TRBV9; TRBD1 agrees at 7 bases. Germline CDR1 is SGDLS and CDR2 is YYNGEE. The CDR3 totals 14 residues. Unmatched junction bases numbered 9, after V lost 4 bases and J lost 6 bases. CDR3 sequence reads: CASSTLTGLNGYTF. The CDR3 bases are TGTGCCAGCAGCACCCTGACAGGGTTAAATGGCTACACCTTC.

This clone has just a few counts. This rearrangement joins TRBV5-1 to TRBJ2-3; D unresolved. The CDR3 runs 12 residues. Trimming took 2 bases from V and 2 from J, leaving 3 bases between them. Germline V lookup: CDR1 SGHRS, CDR2 YFSETQ. The CDR3: CASSFNTDTQYF. The DNA for the CDR3 is TGCGCCAGCAGCTTTAACACAGATACGCAGTATTTT.

CDR3 region: CASSGRGQVNNYGYTF. CDR3 DNA: TGTGCCAGCAGTGGACGGGGACAGGTGAATAACTATGGCTACACCTTC. V is TRBV28 and J is TRBJ1-2; the match to TRBD1 covers 8 bases. CDR3 length equals 16 residues. V shed 5 bases and J 1 base; nucleotides not matched to a gene: 9. The V gene's germline CDR1 is MDHEN and CDR2 SYDVKM.

V and J are TRBV20-1 and TRBJ2-7; TRBD2 is a possible D gene (6 bases). Per the germline V gene, CDR1 is DFQATT and CDR2 is SNEGSKA (reference sequence). Trimming removed 2 bases from V and 7 bases from J, with 9 bases in between. There are 11 residues in the CDR3. The CDR3 DNA reads as TGCAGTGCTAGAAGGCGGGAAGAGCAGTACTTC. This gives the protein CSARRREEQYF.

The chain links TRBV6-1 to TRBJ1-5; 9 bases agree with TRBD1. Germline V CDR1 and CDR2: MNHNS, SASEGT. V lost 8 bases, J lost 4 bases, and 6 bases stayed unmatched. The CDR3 totals 14 residues. The CDR3 DNA reads TGTGCCAGCCTACTGACAGGGGGGAATCAGCCCCAGCATTTT. Amino acid sequence: CASLLTGGNQPQHF.

This clone occurred once. This chain uses TRBV27 with TRBJ2-7, with unresolved D. Germline-derived CDR1 and CDR2 are MNHEY and SMNVEV (reference sequence). The CDR3 has 13 residues. V lost 3 bases and J lost 3, with 9 bases in between. CDR3 protein: CASSFQDFYEQYF. The DNA for the CDR3 is TGTGCCAGCAGTTTTCAGGATTTCTACGAGCAGTACTTC.

The chain employs TRBV2 and TRBJ1-5, with a possible D match to TRBD1 (5 bases). This CDR3 contains 12 residues. V lost 8 bases, J lost 6 bases, and 11 bases lay in between. Germline-derived CDR1 and CDR2 are SNHLY and FYNNEI. CDR3: CASGGGVQPQHF. The DNA of the CDR3 is TGTGCCAGCGGAGGAGGGGTTCAGCCCCAGCATTTT. The full variable domain, with the rest looked up from reference TRBV2 and TRBJ1-5, is EPEVTQTPSHQVTQMGQEVILRCVPISNHLYFYWYRQILGQKVEFLVSFYNNEISEKSEIFDDQFSVERPDGSNFTLKIRSTKLEDSAMYFCASGGGVQPQHFGDGTRLSIL.

The V gene is TRBV6-1, the J gene TRBJ1-1, with D perhaps matching TRBD1 (5 bases). Germline-derived CDR1 and CDR2 are MNHNS and SASEGT. V gave up 2 bases and J gave up 1 base, with 5 bases separating them. The CDR3 is made up of 13 amino acids. Here the CDR3 DNA reads TGTGCCAGCAGTGAACAGGGGAACACTGAAGCTTTCTTT. Translation gives CASSEQGNTEAFF.

This clone has just one count. The chain employs TRBV9 and TRBJ1-4; the D is unclear. V was shortened by 4 bases and J by 0 bases, with 7 bases between the two germline ends. This CDR3 region has 14 residues. Germline loops: CDR1 SGDLS, CDR2 YYNGEE. CDR3 in DNA: TGTGCCAGCAGCCTCGGGGCAACTAATGAAAAACTGTTTTTT. This encodes CASSLGATNEKLFF.

The V call is TRBV4-2, the J call TRBJ1-5, with 8 bases lining up with TRBD1. The CDR3 totals 18 residues. Germline V lookup: CDR1 LGHNA, CDR2 YNFKEQ. V gave up 4 bases and J gave up 2 bases; unmatched junction bases: 13. The CDR3 reads CASSRRGAGQGGNQPQHF. The CDR3 coding sequence is TGTGCCAGCAGCCGCCGAGGGGCCGGACAGGGAGGCAATCAGCCCCAGCATTTT.

The table lists this clone with a few counts. The chain has TRBV29-1 and TRBJ1-2, with 7 nucleotides matching TRBD1. V shed 4 bases and J 7 bases; nucleotides not matched to a gene: 12. The CDR3 spans 14 residues. Germline V CDR1 and CDR2: SQVTM, ANQGSEA. The CDR3 loop reads CSVATGTARGGYTF. The CDR3, as DNA: TGCAGCGTTGCAACCGGGACAGCAAGAGGTGGCTACACCTTC.

The chain employs TRBV28 and TRBJ2-5, with D perhaps TRBD1 (6 bases). CDR3 length equals 13 residues. Germline lookup yields CDR1 MDHEN and CDR2 SYDVKM. V lost 6 bases and J 3 bases, leaving 11 bases between the germline ends. CDR3 DNA: TGTGCCAGCAGGTCGGACAGTAAAGAGACCCAGTACTTC. This sequence encodes CASRSDSKETQYF.

The chain has TRBV29-1 and TRBJ1-1; D unclear. Germline lookup yields CDR1 SQVTM and CDR2 ANQGSEA. The germline V and J ends were trimmed by 8 bases and 5 bases, with 12 bases remaining between them. The CDR3 has 11 amino acids. The CDR3 DNA sequence: TGCAGCCTCACTCGGGGTACTGAAGCTTTCTTT. Encoded protein: CSLTRGTEAFF.

The chain uses TRBV7-9 and TRBJ2-7; 7 bases agree with TRBD2. CDR3 length: 15 amino acids. V was clipped by 1 base and J by 3 bases; unmatched bases: 6. Germline V gene sequence: CDR1 SEHNR, CDR2 FQNEAQ (reference sequence). CDR3 protein: CASSLGASGNYEQYF. CDR3 nucleotides: TGTGCCAGCAGCTTAGGGGCTAGCGGAAACTACGAGCAGTACTTC.